Following are 18 T cell receptor beta chains from one sample sequenced in a study of long-term antiretroviral therapy in people with HIV (dated by TCRdb to the early 2020s). The immunoSEQ hsTCRB v3.0 assay was used at survey level resolution to sequence the TRB variable region. In TCRdb, the immuneACCESS table is reduced to in-frame sequences with V and J assigned. These tables do not hold every clone; where another copy was compared, an unresolved V gene accounts for under half, and the others remain unexplained. A total of about 22,000 clones appear in this sample, around 85% of them only once. 9% to 15% of the sample belongs to the ten largest clones. Sequencing used unsorted PBMCs, obtained 1.6 years after starting antiretroviral therapy. The receptors stem from a man aged 40-49 years with HIV.

V and J are TRBV6-1 and TRBJ2-7; D is unresolved. V dropped 8 bases and J dropped 3 bases, with 14 bases sitting between them. Germline CDR1 is MNHNS and CDR2 is SASEGT. The CDR3 contains 13 residues. CDR3 loop: CASSPLGNYEQYF. CDR3 coding DNA: TGTGCCAGCTCGCCCCTAGGGAACTACGAGCAGTACTTC.

The genes are TRBV7-3 and TRBJ2-2; D is undetermined. This CDR3 comprises 13 residues. Deletions cut 5 bases from V and 0 bases from J, with 4 bases between. Per the germline V gene, CDR1 is SGHTA and CDR2 is FQGTGA. CDR3 coding DNA: TGTGCCAGCAGCGCGACGAACACCGGGGAGCTGTTTTTT. This gives the protein CASSATNTGELFF.

The CDR3 region has the DNA TGTGCCAGCAGCACGGCACAGGGGGCACTTTACAATGAGCAGTTCTTC. It is translated as CASSTAQGALYNEQFF. This chain links TRBV21-1 with TRBJ2-1; the D call in the table, TRBD1, was not verified against the DNA. TRBV21-1 is designated a pseudogene. This CDR3 contains 16 residues.

The sample holds a few counts of this clone. The chain employs TRBV7-6 and TRBJ1-5; D remains unclear. CDR1 is SGHVS and CDR2 is FNYEAQ in the germline V gene. CDR3 size: 16 residues. V was shortened by 1 base and J by 2 bases, with 12 bases between the two germline ends. CDR3 residues: CASSLGTFGGNQPQHF. CDR3 nucleotides: TGTGCCAGCAGCTTAGGGACCTTCGGAGGCAATCAGCCCCAGCATTTT.

The chain combines TRBV18 with TRBJ1-1; D is uncertain. V lost 1 base, J lost 6 bases, and 6 bases lay in between. The CDR3 is 12 amino acids. The germline V gene encodes CDR1 KGHSH and CDR2 LQKENI. CDR3 in amino acids: CASSPQPPEAFF. In DNA form, the CDR3 reads TGTGCCAGCTCACCACAACCCCCTGAAGCTTTCTTT.

The chain links TRBV11-3 to TRBJ1-2; the match to TRBD1 covers 8 bases. With 1 base clipped from V and 6 bases from J, the junction kept 10 bases outside the gene matches. The germline CDR1 and CDR2 sequences are SGHNT and YENEEA. The CDR3 consists of 16 residues. The CDR3 loop reads CASSLGPGGHGHGYTF. The CDR3, as DNA: TGTGCCAGCAGCTTAGGGCCAGGGGGCCATGGGCATGGCTACACCTTC.

This rearrangement joins TRBV18 to TRBJ1-1; 10 positions match TRBD1. Germline V gene lookup returns CDR1 KGHSH and CDR2 LQKENI. The length of the CDR3 is 17 residues. Unmatched junction bases numbered 13, after V lost 3 bases and J lost 6 bases. The CDR3 bases are TGTGCCAGCTCACCTCTTGGGACAGGGGCTTTAGTACCTGAAGCTTTCTTT. It codes for CASSPLGTGALVPEAFF.

The V gene is TRBV28, the J gene TRBJ2-5; no clear D. The V and J ends lost 8 bases and 2 bases respectively, with 21 bases between them. The CDR3 totals 16 residues. Germline CDR1 MDHEN, CDR2 SYDVKM. CDR3 residues: CASRLGTTSPQETQYF. CDR3 bases: TGTGCCAGCCGCCTTGGAACTACCTCACCGCAAGAGACCCAGTACTTC.

The chain has TRBV9 and TRBJ2-3, with D uncertain. Trimming took 0 bases from V and 0 from J, leaving 11 bases between them. The CDR3 loop spans 16 amino acids. Germline loops: CDR1 SGDLS, CDR2 YYNGEE. CDR3 sequence reads: CASSVETQSSTDTQYF. The CDR3 nucleotides read TGTGCCAGCAGCGTAGAGACTCAATCTAGCACAGATACGCAGTATTTT.

The chain carries TRBV11-2 and TRBJ2-1; 12 bases line up with TRBD2. The CDR3 sequence is 16 residues long. V dropped 5 bases and J dropped 4; count of bases not matched to a gene: 6. Per the germline V gene, CDR1 is SGHAT and CDR2 is FQNNGV. The CDR3 sequence: CASSLPGTSGYNEQFF. As DNA, the CDR3 is TGTGCCAGCAGCCTCCCCGGGACTAGCGGGTACAATGAGCAGTTCTTC.

The chain couples TRBV10-3 to TRBJ2-3, with 8 positions matching TRBD1. V was clipped by 5 bases and J by 2 bases; unmatched bases: 6. This CDR3 is built from 15 residues. The germline V gene encodes CDR1 ENHRY and CDR2 SYGVKD. Here the CDR3 reads CAISKGQDATDTQYF. CDR3 bases: TGTGCCATCAGTAAGGGACAGGATGCCACAGATACGCAGTATTTT.

CDR3 sequence reads: CSVDQGSTEAFF. For the CDR3, the DNA is TGCAGCGTTGATCAGGGATCCACTGAAGCTTTCTTT. The V gene is TRBV29-1, the J gene TRBJ1-1; tentatively, D is TRBD1 (5 bases). Trimming stripped 3 bases from V and 4 bases from J, with 9 bases between. CDR1 is SQVTM and CDR2 is ANQGSEA in the germline V gene. The CDR3 sequence is 12 residues long.

This clone was observed a handful of times. The chain employs TRBV7-2 and TRBJ1-2; D call uncertain. The V end was cut by 5 bases, the J end by 8 bases, with 12 bases between. The germline V gene has CDR1 SGHTA and CDR2 FQGNSA. The CDR3 is 12 residues long. The CDR3 DNA is TGTGCCAGCAGCAGGGCTTTTGGGGGCTACACCTTC. Protein sequence: CASSRAFGGYTF.

This clone was seen a single time. The V gene is TRBV6-5, the J gene TRBJ2-5; TRBD1 is a possible D gene (6 bases). Looked up from germline, CDR1 is MNHEY and CDR2 is SVGAGI. The CDR3 is 14 residues long. V lost 6 bases and J lost 0, with 11 bases in between. The CDR3 here is CASRPGQNQETQYF. CDR3 nucleotides: TGTGCCAGCAGACCCGGACAGAACCAAGAGACCCAGTACTTC.

The chain joins TRBV5-1 to TRBJ2-7, with TRBD2 identical over 13 bases. Germline trimming cut 3 bases from V and 12 bases from J; bases unmatched to any gene: 9. CDR1 and CDR2 (germline): SGHRS, YFSETQ. This CDR3 is 14 amino acids long. The CDR3 here is CASSSGGTSGVLYF. The CDR3 bases are TGCGCCAGCAGCTCAGGGGGGACTAGCGGGGTCCTGTACTTC.

The chain links TRBV27 to TRBJ1-2; 7 bases line up with TRBD1. The CDR3 has 14 amino acids. V lost 5 bases and J lost 4; bases outside the gene matches: 7. Germline V gene sequence: CDR1 MNHEY, CDR2 SMNVEV (reference sequence). The CDR3 nucleotides read TGTGCCAGCAGTCCCTCCGGACAGGCCTATGGCTACACCTTC. This codes for CASSPSGQAYGYTF.

The J gene is TRBJ2-2, the V gene TRBV30, with D perhaps TRBD2 (5 bases). The CDR3 spans 16 residues. CDR1 and CDR2 (germline): GTSNPN, SVGIG (reference sequence). The V end was cut by 0 bases, the J end by 6 bases, with 17 bases between. The CDR3 is CAWSVYGLQRAGELFF. In DNA form, the CDR3 reads TGTGCCTGGAGTGTATATGGACTCCAGCGCGCCGGGGAGCTGTTTTTT.

J is TRBJ2-7 and V is TRBV28; 7 positions agree with TRBD1. The ends lost 9 bases at V and 0 bases at J; junction bases unmatched: 8. This CDR3 contains 14 residues. CDR1 is MDHEN and CDR2 is SYDVKM in the germline V gene. CDR3 sequence reads: CASGTVISSYEQYF. Here the CDR3 DNA reads TGTGCCAGTGGGACAGTAATAAGCTCCTACGAGCAGTACTTC.